This entry lists 28 T cell receptor beta chains sequenced from one sample in a study of regulatory T cells in long-lasting Graves disease. Arm-PCR with iRepertoire HTBI primers amplified the CDR3 regions for these TCR beta libraries. MiXCR, run by TCRdb on the multiplex PCR reads, gives a single entry per CDR3 protein. The sample consists of about 530,000 distinct CDR3 sequences, 15% to 20% of them appearing once. The time point is: newly diagnosed GD, antithyroid drugs for less than 3 months. PBMC-derived RNA was used for the TCR library. In addition, the sample was reused for a study of T cells in Graves' hyperthyroidism and ophthalmopathy.

The starting material was peripheral blood mononuclear cells (PBMCs), obtained at new diagnosis, from a patient treated with antithyroid drugs. The receptors here all came from a woman aged 35-65 years with Graves disease.

This clonotype showed up many times. The chain joins TRBV7-9 to TRBJ2-7, with D perhaps TRBD1 or TRBD2 (7 bases each). The CDR3 consists of 14 residues. Germline V gene sequence: CDR1 SEHNR, CDR2 FQNEAQ (reference sequence). The germline V and J ends were trimmed by 4 bases and 6 bases, with 16 bases remaining between them. The DNA for the CDR3 is TGTGCCAGCAGCTCCTCAGGGGGGGCGGGCGAGCAGTACTTC. Protein: CASSSSGGAGEQYF. The complete variable domain, with remaining parts taken from reference TRBV7-9 and TRBJ2-7, reads DTGVSQNPRHKITKRGQNVTFRCDPISEHNRLYWYRQTLGQGPEFLTYFQNEAQLEKSRLLSDRFSAERPKGSFSTLEIQRTEQGDSAMYLCASSSSGGAGEQYFGPGTRLTVT.

This clonotype has only a few counts. This chain uses TRBV5-1 with TRBJ2-7, with 10 bases aligning to TRBD1. CDR3 size: 13 residues. After removal of 7 bases from V and 5 bases from J, the junction contained 6 bases not matched to a gene. The germline CDR1 and CDR2 sequences are SGHRS and YFSETQ. The CDR3 here is CASGGTGEHEQYF. For the CDR3, the DNA is TGCGCCAGCGGGGGGACAGGGGAGCACGAGCAGTACTTC.

This clonotype occurred a few times. The chain carries TRBV19 and TRBJ1-2; D perhaps matches TRBD1 (6 bases). The CDR3 runs to 13 residues. Trimming pared 8 bases from V and 8 bases from J, leaving 18 bases between. Germline V gene data show CDR1 as LNHDA and CDR2 as SQIVND (reference sequence). CDR3 in DNA: TGTGCCAGTCACGACAGGTCTATGGTGGGCTACACCTTC. Translating gives CASHDRSMVGYTF.

Of note for this clonotype: A much larger clone sits a single nucleotide away, making a read error possible. The V gene is TRBV20-1, the J gene TRBJ2-1, with D perhaps matching TRBD1 (6 bases). V lost 4 bases, J lost 10 bases, and 11 bases lay in between. CDR3 length: 11 residues. The germline V gene encodes CDR1 DFQATT and CDR2 SNEGSKA (reference sequence). CDR3 nucleotide sequence: TGCAGTGCTAAACAGGGCTACGAGCAGTTCTTC. This codes for CSAKQGYEQFF.

At least ten counts were recorded for this clonotype. J is TRBJ2-3 and V is TRBV5-1, with D possibly being TRBD1 (6 bases). Matching the DNA end better, TRBJ2-7 makes the J call doubtful. The length of the CDR3 is 14 residues. The germline CDR1 and CDR2 sequences are SGHRS and YFSETQ. The CDR3 is CASSLVDRPHEQYF. DNA for the CDR3: TGCGCCAGCAGCTTGGTTGACAGGCCCCACGAGCAGTACTTC.

At least ten counts were recorded for this clonotype. This rearrangement joins TRBV25-1 to TRBJ2-7, with 8 bases matching TRBD1. Germline-derived CDR1 and CDR2 are MGHDK and SYGVNS. The CDR3 has 13 amino acids. V gave up 6 bases and J gave up 5 bases; unmatched junction bases: 6. The CDR3: CASRTGVFHEQYF. DNA of the CDR3: TGTGCCAGCAGGACAGGGGTGTTCCACGAGCAGTACTTC.

The genes are TRBV20-1 and TRBJ2-7; D may be TRBD1 (6 bases). Trimming took off 6 bases at V and 1 base at J, with 22 bases between the two ends. The CDR3 is 16 residues long. Germline CDR1 reads DFQATT; CDR2 reads SNEGSKA (reference sequence). The CDR3 DNA reads as TGCAGTGCCCCCCACAGGGTTGCCGCTCTTTCCTACGAGCAGTACTTC. Its protein is CSAPHRVAALSYEQYF.

The rearrangement uses TRBV25-1 and TRBJ2-1; no firm D call. In germline, CDR1 is MGHDK, CDR2 SYGVNS. V was shortened by 1 base and J by 5 bases, with 6 bases between the two germline ends. The CDR3 length is 13 residues. In nucleotides, the CDR3 is TGTGCCAGCAGTGAATCTAATAACAATGAGCAGTTCTTC. Translating gives CASSESNNNEQFF.

The CDR3 sequence is CASSKLGQGRRRSPLHF. The CDR3 nucleotides are TGTGCCAGCAGCAAACTTGGACAGGGGAGGAGGAGGTCACCCCTCCACTTT. The V call is TRBV27, the J call TRBJ1-6, with 9 positions matching TRBD1. V shed 6 bases, J shed 10 bases, and the junction held 16 bases outside the gene matches. The CDR3 has 17 amino acids. Germline assignment: CDR1 MNHEY and CDR2 SMNVEV (reference sequence).

The chain joins TRBV3-1 to TRBJ2-2; no reliable D call. Germline CDR1 is LGHDT and CDR2 is YNNKEL (reference sequence). There are 13 residues in the CDR3. V was shortened by 4 bases and J by 7 bases, with 10 bases between the two germline ends. The CDR3 nucleotides are TGTGCCAGCAGCCCCAGCTTCGGCGGGGAGCTGTTTTTT. Its translation is CASSPSFGGELFF.

This clonotype came up many times. This sequence joins TRBV28 and TRBJ2-7; D is unclear. Germline CDR1 and CDR2: MDHEN and SYDVKM. The CDR3 loop spans 13 amino acids. V lost 2 bases to trimming and J lost 3 bases, with 8 bases between them. The CDR3 spells CASSLAAGYEQYF. CDR3 sequence (DNA): TGTGCCAGCAGTTTAGCTGCCGGCTACGAGCAGTACTTC.

The chain joins TRBV7-8 to TRBJ2-1, with D perhaps matching TRBD2 (5 bases). CDR3 length equals 15 residues. V lost 3 bases to trimming and J lost 2 bases, with 11 bases between them. The germline gives CDR1 SGHVS, CDR2 FQNEAQ. CDR3 loop: CASSLLLAAYNEQFF. The CDR3, as DNA: TGTGCCAGCAGCTTGCTCCTAGCTGCCTACAATGAGCAGTTCTTC.

In this sample, this clonotype turned up a few times. One junction end does not reproduce the germline sequence, and a read error may be involved. The rearrangement joins TRBV5-1 to TRBJ2-2; 9 positions match TRBD1. CDR1 and CDR2 from the germline V gene are SGHRS and YFSETQ. CDR3 length equals 16 residues. The CDR3 loop is CASSAWDRVRHGELFF. The CDR3 DNA sequence: TGTGCCAGCAGCGCCTGGGACAGGGTTCGTCACGGGGAGCTGTTTTTT.

As for this clonotype: A clone one base away is much larger, so this may be a read error. The chain combines TRBV12-3 or TRBV12-4 with TRBJ2-7, with TRBD1 identical over 7 bases. The CDR3 runs to 14 residues. Trimming at V came to 5 bases and at J to 7 bases, leaving 11 bases not matched to a gene. CDR3 sequence: CASSPRQGYNEQYF. The CDR3 DNA sequence: TGTGCCAGCAGTCCTAGACAGGGCTACAATGAGCAGTACTTC.

This clonotype was observed a handful of times. The chain has TRBV30 and TRBJ1-2, with D perhaps matching TRBD1 (5 bases). The V gene lost 3 bases and the J gene lost 4 bases, with 15 bases spanning the gap. Germline V gene lookup returns CDR1 GTSNPN and CDR2 SVGIG (reference sequence). CDR3 length: 14 residues. The CDR3 coding sequence is TGTGCCTGGAGCGTAATTACAGGACGCTATGGCTACACCTTC. It encodes CAWSVITGRYGYTF.

This clonotype has a count of ten or more. The chain couples TRBV11-2 to TRBJ1-1; D is unclear. Trimming removed 5 bases from V and 0 bases from J, with 10 bases in between. In germline, CDR1 is SGHAT, CDR2 FQNNGV. CDR3 length: 14 residues. CDR3 in DNA: TGTGCCAGCAGCCCCCGACCCCTGAACACTGAAGCTTTCTTT. Its protein product is CASSPRPLNTEAFF.

In this sample, this clonotype turned up many times. The genes are TRBV5-1 and TRBJ2-3, with D unclear. The CDR3 covers 15 residues. CDR1 and CDR2 (germline): SGHRS, YFSETQ. Trimming removed 1 base from V and 0 bases from J, with 9 bases in between. CDR3 in DNA: TGCGCCAGCAGCTTGCAGGTCCCTAGCACAGATACGCAGTATTTT. Translated: CASSLQVPSTDTQYF. Together with reference TRBV5-1 and TRBJ2-3, the CDR3 gives the full variable domain: KAGVTQTPRYLIKTRGQQVTLSCSPISGHRSVSWYQQTPGQGLQFLFEYFSETQRNKGNFPGRFSGRQFSNSRSEMNVSTLELGDSALYLCASSLQVPSTDTQYFGPGTRLTVL.

The chain uses TRBV27 and TRBJ2-5; D is perhaps TRBD1 or TRBD2 (5 bases each). The CDR3 is made up of 15 amino acids. Germline lookup yields CDR1 MNHEY and CDR2 SMNVEV (reference sequence). The germline V and J ends were trimmed by 4 bases and 1 base, with 13 bases remaining between them. CDR3 nucleotides: TGTGCCAGCAGTTCCACCGGGACCCGCCAAGAGACCCAGTACTTC. Amino acids: CASSSTGTRQETQYF.

This clonotype was detected ten times or more. The chain uses TRBV20-1 and TRBJ2-7; D is uncertain. This CDR3 is 12 amino acids long. CDR1 DFQATT and CDR2 SNEGSKA come from the germline V gene (reference sequence). The V and J ends lost 6 bases and 2 bases respectively, with 11 bases between them. CDR3 sequence: CSASVDTYEQYF. The CDR3, as DNA: TGCAGTGCCAGTGTAGATACCTACGAGCAGTACTTC.

This clonotype came up a few times. V is TRBV20-1 and J is TRBJ2-1, with D possibly TRBD2 on 6 matching bases. The V and J ends lost 5 bases and 7 bases respectively, with 15 bases between them. The germline V gene encodes CDR1 DFQATT and CDR2 SNEGSKA (reference sequence). This CDR3 comprises 13 residues. The CDR3 DNA reads TGCAGTGCTCTGACCGGGACTTTGAATGAGCAGTTCTTC. This translates into CSALTGTLNEQFF.

This clonotype was found a few times. The V gene is TRBV20-1, the J gene TRBJ1-4; D is uncertain. Germline assignment: CDR1 DFQATT and CDR2 SNEGSKA (reference sequence). Trimming took off 8 bases at V and 8 bases at J, with 18 bases between the two ends. The CDR3 covers 13 residues. The CDR3 DNA reads TGCAGTACCCGCCCCATGGGCGAGGAAAAACTGTTTTTT. It yields the protein CSTRPMGEEKLFF.

This clonotype was recorded many times. V is TRBV11-2 and J is TRBJ2-3, with 7 nucleotides matching TRBD1. CDR3 length: 16 amino acids. The ends lost 1 base at V and 3 bases at J; junction bases unmatched: 7. From germline, CDR1 is SGHAT and CDR2 FQNNGV. CDR3 sequence reads: CASSLGWTGKTDTQYF. Written as DNA, the CDR3 is TGTGCCAGCAGCTTAGGGTGGACAGGAAAGACAGATACGCAGTATTTT.

This clonotype was seen more than once but under ten times. The chain employs TRBV28 and TRBJ2-2; D is perhaps TRBD2 (6 bases). Germline CDR1 reads MDHEN; CDR2 reads SYDVKM. V lost 2 bases to trimming and J lost 2 bases, with 12 bases between them. CDR3 length: 16 amino acids. In nucleotides, the CDR3 is TGTGCCAGCAGTTTAGGAGGGGATCTAAACACCGGGGAGCTGTTTTTT. This translates into CASSLGGDLNTGELFF.

Ten or more counts support this clonotype. The gene calls are TRBV6-1 and TRBJ2-3; tentatively, D is TRBD1 (6 bases). CDR1 and CDR2 from the germline V gene are MNHNS and SASEGT. V was clipped by 9 bases and J by 0 bases, with 10 bases between them. The CDR3 has 13 residues. The CDR3 DNA reads as TGTGCCAGACCGACAGGAAGCACAGATACGCAGTATTTT. This encodes CARPTGSTDTQYF.

This clonotype has ten or more counts. V usage is TRBV7-2 and J usage is TRBJ2-2; D is perhaps TRBD1 (5 bases). Germline CDR1 SGHTA, CDR2 FQGNSA. This CDR3 has 13 amino acids. Trimming removed 5 bases at V and 6 bases at J, with 10 bases between. The CDR3, as DNA: TGTGCCAGCAGCGGGGCCTGGGCCGGGGAGCTGTTTTTT. Amino acid sequence: CASSGAWAGELFF.

The chain links TRBV10-3 to TRBJ1-2; 8 bases line up with TRBD1. V shed 3 bases and J 7 bases; nucleotides not matched to a gene: 4. The CDR3 spans 13 residues. The germline CDR1 and CDR2 sequences are ENHRY and SYGVKD. Here the CDR3 DNA reads TGTGCCATCAGTGAAACAGGGGGGATTGGCTACACCTTC. This encodes CAISETGGIGYTF.

In this sample, this clonotype turned up many times. The chain has TRBV18 and TRBJ2-3; 7 bases are a match to TRBD1. The CDR3 is 14 amino acids. Trimming removed 8 bases from V and 5 bases from J; junction bases left unmatched: 10. Germline V gives CDR1 KGHSH, CDR2 LQKENI. CDR3 nucleotide sequence: TGTGCCAGCATGTCCGGGACAGCATTAGATACGCAGTATTTT. Translating it yields CASMSGTALDTQYF.

This clonotype was counted at least ten times. V and J are TRBV6-1 and TRBJ2-7, with 7 bases matching TRBD2. From germline, CDR1 is MNHNS and CDR2 SASEGT. The CDR3 runs 16 residues. V was pared by 7 bases and J by 4 bases, with 16 bases of the junction left unmatched. The CDR3 nucleotides read TGTGCCAGCAACCTACGGGGGGTTACCTGGGGTTACGAGCAGTACTTC. The encoded protein is CASNLRGVTWGYEQYF.